These T cell receptor beta chains were read from a single sample in a study of cytomegalovirus exposure and HLA in healthy donors. Sequenced by immunoSEQ multiplex PCR; TCRdb stores in-frame clones only, minus some. There are tens of thousands of clones in the sample, with 2.1% held by the top ten. The sequenced material came from PBMCs. All receptors come from a woman aged 40 to 55 in good health and CMV-seronegative. Each CDR3 is given with its conserved first and last residue. D genes are given only for firm matches.

- TRBJ1-2 TRBV7-9 TGTGCCAGCAGCTTGAGCAACTATGGCTACACCTTC CASSLSNYGYTF
TRBD2 TRBJ2-3 TRBV2 TGTGCCAGCAGTCTAGCGGGAGATGGGGATACGCAGTATTTT CASSLAGDGDTQYF
- TRBJ1-2 TRBV6-1 TGTGCCAGCAGGGGGCCGGCCTATGGCTACACCTTC CASRGPAYGYTF
TRBD1 TRBJ2-7 TRBV19 TGTGCCAGTAGGGGACAGGGAACCGAGCAGTACTTC CASRGQGTEQYF
TRBD1 TRBJ1-1 TRBV29-1 TGCAGCGTTGACCACGGGACAGCAGGGCGGACTGAAGCTTTCTTT CSVDHGTAGRTEAFF
- TRBJ1-3 TRBV4-3 TGCGCCAGCAGCCAAGTAAGGAGCTCTGGAAACACCATATATTTT CASSQVRSSGNTIYF
- TRBJ2-7 TRBV29-1 TGCAGCGTTGAAGATGGGCAGGCCCCCTACGAGCAGTACTTC CSVEDGQAPYEQYF
TRBD1 TRBJ1-4 TRBV5-1 TGCGCCAGCAGCCGGCAAACAGGGGCAACTAATGAAAAACTGTTTTTT CASSRQTGATNEKLFF
- TRBJ1-2 TRBV4-2 TGTGCCAGCAGCCAGCGCAGGGTTGACTATGGCTACACCTTC CASSQRRVDYGYTF
- TRBJ2-3 TRBV5-1 TGCGCCAGCAGCTTGGGGGAGGCGGGGCTGGGCACAGATACGCAGTATTTT CASSLGEAGLGTDTQYF
- TRBJ1-5 TRBV6-5 TGTGCCACCCAGTCACCCAATCAGCCCCAGCATTTT CATQSPNQPQHF
TRBD2 TRBJ2-1 TRBV7-3 TGTGCCAGCAGCTTACTAGCGGGAGGGTCCGACAATGAGCAGTTCTTC CASSLLAGGSDNEQFF
- TRBJ2-5 TRBV13 TGTGCCAGCAGCCTTCCATATCAGGGGACCCAGTACTTC CASSLPYQGTQYF
TRBD1 TRBJ2-2 TRBV15 TGTGCCACCAGCAATCCCGGGACAGGGAACACCGGGGAGCTGTTTTTT CATSNPGTGNTGELFF
TRBD2 TRBJ2-7 TRBV6-5 TGTGCCAGCAGTTACCTACCTAGCGGGGGCTACGAGCAGTACTTC CASSYLPSGGYEQYF
TRBD2 TRBJ2-7 TRBV15 TGTGCCACCAGCAAGACTAGCGGCTCCTACGAGCAGTACTTC CATSKTSGSYEQYF
- TRBJ2-2 TRBV2 TGTGCCAGCAGTGAACAGGGATGGAACACCGGGGAGCTGTTTTTT CASSEQGWNTGELFF
- TRBJ2-1 TRBV28 TGTGCCAGCAGTGTTCTATGGCGGGGCTCCGGGTACAATGAGCAGTTCTTC CASSVLWRGSGYNEQFF
- TRBJ1-2 TRBV30 TGTGCCTGGAGTCCAATCGACAGCCTTAACTATGGCTACACCTTC CAWSPIDSLNYGYTF
- TRBJ2-5 TRBV4-2 TGTGCCAGCAGCCAAGGGACTTCTCGGGAGACCCAGTACTTC CASSQGTSRETQYF
- TRBJ1-5 TRBV5-1 TGCGCCAGCAGCTTGGGCGTAGGGGCAGGACAGCCCCAGCATTTT CASSLGVGAGQPQHF
TRBD1 TRBJ1-4 TRBV7-6 TGTGCCAGCAGAGCAGGACAGGGAGTTGCTAATGAAAAACTGTTTTTT CASRAGQGVANEKLFF
TRBD2 TRBJ2-1 TRBV5-6 TGTGCCAGCAGCTCTCCGCGGGGGGGCGTAAATGAGCAGTTCTTC CASSSPRGGVNEQFF
- TRBJ1-5 TRBV7-9 TGTGCCAGCAGCCTACCGGGGGGCAATCAGCCCCAGCATTTT CASSLPGGNQPQHF
- TRBJ2-5 TRBV19 TGTGCCAGTAGTATAGGGCTAGAGACCCAGTACTTC CASSIGLETQYF
TRBD2 TRBJ2-5 TRBV7-2 TGTGCCAGCAGCTTAGCGCGAGCGGGGGGGCTACAGACCCAGTACTTC CASSLARAGGLQTQYF
- TRBJ1-5 TRBV5-8 TGTGCCAGCAGCTTGATCGGCAATCAGCCCCAGCATTTT CASSLIGNQPQHF